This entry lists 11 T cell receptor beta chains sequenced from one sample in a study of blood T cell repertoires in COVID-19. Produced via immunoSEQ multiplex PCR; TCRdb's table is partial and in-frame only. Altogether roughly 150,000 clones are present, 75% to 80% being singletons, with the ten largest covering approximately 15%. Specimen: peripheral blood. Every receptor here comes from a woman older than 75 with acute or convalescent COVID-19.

The chain's CDR3 is CASSGLPGTGYNEQFF. In DNA, the CDR3 is TGTGCCAGCAGTGGTCTTCCCGGGACAGGATACAATGAGCAGTTCTTC. This chain joins TRBV6-1 and TRBJ2-1; 8 bases fit TRBD1. Trimming took 4 bases from V and 4 from J; bases not matched to a gene: 9. The CDR3 spans 16 residues. Germline CDR1 is MNHNS and CDR2 is SASEGT.

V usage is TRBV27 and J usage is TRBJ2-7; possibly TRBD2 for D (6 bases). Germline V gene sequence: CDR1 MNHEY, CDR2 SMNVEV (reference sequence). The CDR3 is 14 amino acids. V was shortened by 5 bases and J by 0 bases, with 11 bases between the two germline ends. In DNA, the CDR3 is TGTGCCAGCAGTCAAAAGCGGGCCTCCTACGAGCAGTACTTC. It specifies CASSQKRASYEQYF.

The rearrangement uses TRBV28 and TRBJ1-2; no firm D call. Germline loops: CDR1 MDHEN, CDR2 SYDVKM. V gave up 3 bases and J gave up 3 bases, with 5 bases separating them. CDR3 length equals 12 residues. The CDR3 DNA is TGTGCCAGCAGTTTTTCGGACTATGGCTACACCTTC. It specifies CASSFSDYGYTF.

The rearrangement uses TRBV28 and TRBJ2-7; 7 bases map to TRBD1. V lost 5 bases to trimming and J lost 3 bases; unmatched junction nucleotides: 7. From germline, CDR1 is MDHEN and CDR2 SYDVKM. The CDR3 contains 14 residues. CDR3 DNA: TGTGCCAGCAGTGCCGGGACAGTTTACTACGAGCAGTACTTC. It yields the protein CASSAGTVYYEQYF.

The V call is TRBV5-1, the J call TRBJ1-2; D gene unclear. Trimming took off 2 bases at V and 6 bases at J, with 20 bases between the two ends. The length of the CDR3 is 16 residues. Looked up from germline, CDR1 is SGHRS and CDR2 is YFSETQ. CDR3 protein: CASSLGANLRGDGYTF. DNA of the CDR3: TGCGCCAGCAGCTTAGGTGCGAACCTCAGAGGAGATGGCTACACCTTC.

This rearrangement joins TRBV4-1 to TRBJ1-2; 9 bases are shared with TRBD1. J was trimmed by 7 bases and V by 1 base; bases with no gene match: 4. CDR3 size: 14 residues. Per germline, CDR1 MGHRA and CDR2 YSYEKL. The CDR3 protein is CASSQVTGGAGYTF. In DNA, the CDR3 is TGCGCCAGCAGCCAAGTCACAGGGGGCGCTGGCTACACCTTC.

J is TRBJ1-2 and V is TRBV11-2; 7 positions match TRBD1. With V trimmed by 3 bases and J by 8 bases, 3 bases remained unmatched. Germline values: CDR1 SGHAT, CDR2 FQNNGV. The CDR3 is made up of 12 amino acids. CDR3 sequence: CASSFGGGGYTF. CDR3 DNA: TGTGCCAGCAGCTTTGGAGGGGGCGGCTACACCTTC.

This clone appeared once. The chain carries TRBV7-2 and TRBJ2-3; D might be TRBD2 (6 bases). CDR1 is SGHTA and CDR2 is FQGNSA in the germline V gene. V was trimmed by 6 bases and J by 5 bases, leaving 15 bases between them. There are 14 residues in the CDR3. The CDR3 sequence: CASRTGLPVDTQYF. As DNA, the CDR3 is TGTGCCAGCAGGACGGGACTCCCGGTAGATACGCAGTATTTT.

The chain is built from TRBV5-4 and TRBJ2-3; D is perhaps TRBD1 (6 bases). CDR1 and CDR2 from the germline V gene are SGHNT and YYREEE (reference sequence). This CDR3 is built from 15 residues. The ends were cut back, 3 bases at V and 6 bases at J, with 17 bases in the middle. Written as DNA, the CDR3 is TGTGCCAGCAGCTATCCACAGGGTTTCAGTGATACGCAGTATTTT. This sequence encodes CASSYPQGFSDTQYF.

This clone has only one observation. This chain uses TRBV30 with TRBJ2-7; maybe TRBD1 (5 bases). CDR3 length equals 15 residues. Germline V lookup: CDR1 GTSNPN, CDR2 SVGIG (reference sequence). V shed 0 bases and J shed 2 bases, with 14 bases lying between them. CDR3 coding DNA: TGTGCCTGGAGTGTTAGTCAAGGGGTACCCTACGAGCAGTACTTC. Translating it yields CAWSVSQGVPYEQYF.

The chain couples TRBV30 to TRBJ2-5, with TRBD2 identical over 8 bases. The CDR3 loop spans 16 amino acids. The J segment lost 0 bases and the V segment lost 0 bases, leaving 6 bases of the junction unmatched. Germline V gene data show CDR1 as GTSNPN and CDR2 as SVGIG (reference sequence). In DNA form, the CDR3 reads TGTGCCTGGAGTGTACCACTAGCGGATTACCAAGAGACCCAGTACTTC. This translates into CAWSVPLADYQETQYF.